A single sample gave rise to the 16 T cell receptor beta chains below, sequenced in a study of cytomegalovirus exposure and HLA in healthy donors. This PCR relied on a set of 60 Vbeta primers and 13 Jbeta primers. Here immunoSEQ multiplex PCR was the method, and the copy in TCRdb shows in-frame clones only, minus some. This sample has over 150,000 clones, with approximately 79% found just once. The sample consisted of PBMCs. The receptors originated from a girl aged 10 to 17 in good health and CMV-seropositive.

The rearrangement links TRBV19 to TRBJ1-2; a possible D gene is TRBD1 (5 bases). The CDR3 consists of 14 residues. The V end was cut by 1 base, the J end by 6 bases, with 12 bases between. The V gene's germline CDR1 is LNHDA and CDR2 SQIVND (reference sequence). The CDR3 DNA reads as TGTGCCAGTAGTATAGGACAGAGATTGGATGGCTACACCTTC. It is translated as CASSIGQRLDGYTF.

This chain joins TRBV14 and TRBJ2-7, with 7 bases aligning to TRBD1. CDR1 and CDR2 (germline): SGHDN, FVKESK. Trimming at V came to 1 base and at J to 6 bases, leaving 6 bases not matched to a gene. The length of the CDR3 is 14 residues. The CDR3 is CASSQVGGPAEQYF. CDR3 in DNA: TGTGCCAGCAGCCAAGTAGGGGGCCCCGCCGAGCAGTACTTC.

The V and J genes are TRBV11-2 and TRBJ1-2, with 10 bases aligning to TRBD1. The ends lost 5 bases at V and 5 bases at J; junction bases unmatched: 20. CDR3 length: 19 residues. Germline-derived CDR1 and CDR2 are SGHAT and FQNNGV. The CDR3: CASSTYRGKGQGKFYGYTF. The CDR3 DNA follows: TGTGCCAGCAGCACGTACAGGGGCAAGGGACAGGGGAAATTTTATGGCTACACCTTC.

This sequence joins TRBV9 and TRBJ2-3; 7 bases are shared with TRBD1. The CDR3 consists of 15 residues. Trimming took 3 bases from V and 2 from J; bases not matched to a gene: 6. Germline CDR1 and CDR2: SGDLS and YYNGEE. The DNA of the CDR3 is TGTGCCAGCAGCGCGCTCGACAGGGCCACAGATACGCAGTATTTT. This translates into CASSALDRATDTQYF. The whole variable domain, filled in from reference TRBV9 and TRBJ2-3, reads DSGVTQTPKHLITATGQRVTLRCSPRSGDLSVYWYQQSLDQGLQFLIQYYNGEERAKGNILERFSAQQFPDLHSELNLSSLELGDSALYFCASSALDRATDTQYFGPGTRLTVL.

This clone occurred a few times. This chain connects TRBV6-6 to TRBJ1-6; D unresolved. Trimming stripped 10 bases from V and 2 bases from J, with 9 bases between. This CDR3 region has 13 residues. CDR1 is MNHNY and CDR2 is SVGAGI in the germline V gene (reference sequence). This CDR3 is CANQVTYNSPLHF. In nucleotides, the CDR3 is TGTGCCAACCAGGTTACCTATAATTCACCCCTCCACTTT.

The V and J genes are TRBV21-1 and TRBJ1-6. TRBV21-1 is described as a pseudogene. The CDR3 has 14 residues. CDR3 bases: TGTGCCACTCCGGGTAGCTCCTATAATTCACCCCTCCACTTT. Its protein is CATPGSSYNSPLHF.

The chain couples TRBV2 to TRBJ1-5, with D perhaps TRBD1 (6 bases). The CDR3 has 13 amino acids. Deletions cut 4 bases from V and 4 bases from J, with 8 bases between. The germline V gene encodes CDR1 SNHLY and CDR2 FYNNEI. CDR3 nucleotides: TGTGCCAGCAGTGTAGGACAGAATCAGCCCCAGCATTTT. Encoded protein: CASSVGQNQPQHF.

V usage is TRBV27 and J usage is TRBJ1-2; D is ambiguous. Germline lookup yields CDR1 MNHEY and CDR2 SMNVEV (reference sequence). The V gene lost 2 bases and the J gene lost 4 bases, with 8 bases spanning the gap. This CDR3 is built from 13 residues. CDR3 nucleotide sequence: TGTGCCAGCAGTTTACAGGCCAGCTATGGCTACACCTTC. Translation: CASSLQASYGYTF.

This clone has only one observation. V is TRBV5-4 and J is TRBJ1-2; D unclear. Germline V gives CDR1 SGHNT, CDR2 YYREEE (reference sequence). V dropped 0 bases and J dropped 0 bases, with 6 bases sitting between them. The CDR3 extends over 14 amino acids. CDR3 DNA sequence: TGTGCCAGCAGCTTGGCTAGATCTAACTATGGCTACACCTTC. This codes for CASSLARSNYGYTF. The full variable domain, in which reference TRBV5-4 and TRBJ1-2 provide the parts outside the CDR3, is ETGVTQSPTHLIKTRGQQVTLRCSSQSGHNTVSWYQQALGQGPQFIFQYYREEENGRGNFPPRFSGLQFPNYSSELNVNALELDDSALYLCASSLARSNYGYTFGSGTRLTVV.

The V call is TRBV15, the J call TRBJ2-2, with D hard to call. In germline, CDR1 is LNHNV, CDR2 YYDKDF (reference sequence). The CDR3 has 14 amino acids. V was trimmed by 1 base and J by 1 base, leaving 4 bases between them. The CDR3: CATSRARNTGELFF. In DNA form, the CDR3 reads TGTGCCACCAGCAGAGCCCGGAACACCGGGGAGCTGTTTTTT.

This chain uses TRBV5-6 with TRBJ2-1, with TRBD2 matching over 9 bases. Germline V gene data show CDR1 as SGHDT and CDR2 as YYEEEE. The CDR3 is 15 residues long. The V segment lost 9 bases and the J segment 3 bases; nucleotides outside the gene matches: 10. The CDR3 sequence: CAIGGGAGGYNEQFF. The DNA of the CDR3 is TGTGCCATCGGAGGGGGAGCGGGGGGCTACAATGAGCAGTTCTTC.

This clone was observed a few times. The J gene is TRBJ2-2, the V gene TRBV7-9, with TRBD2 identical over 10 bases. The CDR3 extends over 17 amino acids. Germline assignment: CDR1 SEHNR and CDR2 FQNEAQ (reference sequence). With V trimmed by 1 base and J by 7 bases, 9 bases remained unmatched. CDR3 loop: CASSLDRTSGPGGELFF. The CDR3 DNA is TGTGCCAGCAGCTTAGATCGGACTAGCGGTCCGGGCGGGGAGCTGTTTTTT.

This clone was counted once. The chain links TRBV5-1 to TRBJ1-1, with D perhaps matching TRBD1 (6 bases). CDR3 length: 13 residues. V was pared by 9 bases and J by 1 base, with 13 bases between. CDR1 is SGHRS, CDR2 YFSETQ, per germline. CDR3: CATRKQGNTEAFF. DNA of the CDR3: TGCGCCACCAGGAAACAGGGGAACACTGAAGCTTTCTTT.

The chain carries TRBV28 and TRBJ2-7, with TRBD1 identical over 9 bases. In germline, CDR1 is MDHEN, CDR2 SYDVKM. The CDR3 is 16 residues long. V lost 2 bases and J lost 7; bases outside the gene matches: 12. The CDR3 here is CASSLTGQGRSREQYF. CDR3 sequence (DNA): TGTGCCAGCAGTTTAACTGGACAGGGGAGGTCTAGGGAGCAGTACTTC.

This clone is a singleton in its sample. V and J are TRBV2 and TRBJ2-1; TRBD2 agrees at 7 bases. CDR1 and CDR2 from the germline V gene are SNHLY and FYNNEI. V gave up 0 bases and J gave up 8 bases; unmatched junction bases: 4. The CDR3 spans 14 residues. The CDR3, as DNA: TGTGCCAGCAGTGAAGCGTGGGGGGGTGATGAGCAGTTCTTC. This codes for CASSEAWGGDEQFF.

The chain is built from TRBV19 and TRBJ2-5; D is undetermined. V lost 3 bases and J lost 1, with 9 bases in between. This CDR3 is 14 amino acids long. From germline, CDR1 is LNHDA and CDR2 SQIVND (reference sequence). As DNA, the CDR3 is TGTGCCAGTAGTATCTCCTCTAGCCAAGAGACCCAGTACTTC. It translates to CASSISSSQETQYF.